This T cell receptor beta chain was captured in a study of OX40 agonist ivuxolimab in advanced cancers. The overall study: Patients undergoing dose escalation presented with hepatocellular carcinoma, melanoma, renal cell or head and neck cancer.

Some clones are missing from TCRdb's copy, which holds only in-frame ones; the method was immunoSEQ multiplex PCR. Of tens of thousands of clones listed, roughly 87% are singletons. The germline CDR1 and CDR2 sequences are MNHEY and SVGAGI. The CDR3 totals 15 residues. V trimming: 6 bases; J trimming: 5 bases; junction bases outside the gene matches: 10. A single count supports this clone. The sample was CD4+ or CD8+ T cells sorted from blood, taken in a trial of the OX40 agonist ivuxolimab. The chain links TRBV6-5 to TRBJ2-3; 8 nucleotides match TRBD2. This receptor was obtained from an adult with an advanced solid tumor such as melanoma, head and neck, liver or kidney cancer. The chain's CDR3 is CASSITGLAGDTQYF. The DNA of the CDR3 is TGTGCCAGCAGCATAACCGGGCTAGCGGGAGATACGCAGTATTTT.